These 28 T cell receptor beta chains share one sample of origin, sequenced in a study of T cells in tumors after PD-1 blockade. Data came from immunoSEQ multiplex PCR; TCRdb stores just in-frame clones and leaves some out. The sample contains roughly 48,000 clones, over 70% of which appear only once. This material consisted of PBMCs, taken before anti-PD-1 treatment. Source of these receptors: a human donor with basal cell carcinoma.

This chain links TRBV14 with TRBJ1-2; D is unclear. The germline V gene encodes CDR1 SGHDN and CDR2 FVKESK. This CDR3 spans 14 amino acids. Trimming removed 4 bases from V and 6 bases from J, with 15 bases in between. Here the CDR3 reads CASSPGSSPHGYTF. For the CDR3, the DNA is TGTGCCAGCAGCCCAGGAAGCAGCCCCCATGGCTACACCTTC.

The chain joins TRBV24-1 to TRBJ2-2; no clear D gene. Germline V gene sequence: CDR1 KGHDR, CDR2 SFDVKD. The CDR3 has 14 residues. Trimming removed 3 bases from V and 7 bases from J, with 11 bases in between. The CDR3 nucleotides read TGTGCCACCAGTGATACCCGCGTTGGCGGGGAGCTGTTTTTT. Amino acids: CATSDTRVGGELFF.

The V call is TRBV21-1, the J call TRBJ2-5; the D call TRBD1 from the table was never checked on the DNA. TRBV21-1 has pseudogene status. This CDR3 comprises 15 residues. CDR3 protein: CASSSPGTVWETQYF. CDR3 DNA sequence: TGTGCCAGCAGCTCGCCCGGGACAGTGTGGGAGACCCAGTACTTC.

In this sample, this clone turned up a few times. The CDR3 coding sequence is TGTGCCAGCAGCTGGCCAACAGGGAGGCTGGATAACTATGGCTACACCTTC. Translation gives CASSWPTGRLDNYGYTF. This chain connects TRBV7-9 to TRBJ1-2; D may be TRBD1 (6 bases). Germline CDR1 SEHNR, CDR2 FQNEAQ (reference sequence). The CDR3 has 17 residues. V was shortened by 4 bases and J by 1 base, with 19 bases between the two germline ends.

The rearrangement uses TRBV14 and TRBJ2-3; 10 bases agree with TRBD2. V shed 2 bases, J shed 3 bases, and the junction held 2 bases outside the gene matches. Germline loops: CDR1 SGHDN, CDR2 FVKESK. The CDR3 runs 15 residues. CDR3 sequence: CASSQQLAGTDTQYF. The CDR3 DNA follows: TGTGCCAGCAGCCAACAACTAGCGGGGACAGATACGCAGTATTTT.

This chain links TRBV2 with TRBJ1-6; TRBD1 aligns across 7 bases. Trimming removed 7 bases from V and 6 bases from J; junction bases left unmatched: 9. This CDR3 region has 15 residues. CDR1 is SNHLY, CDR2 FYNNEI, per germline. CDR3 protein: CASTKAGQPNSPLHF. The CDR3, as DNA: TGTGCCAGCACTAAAGCGGGACAGCCTAATTCACCCCTCCACTTT.

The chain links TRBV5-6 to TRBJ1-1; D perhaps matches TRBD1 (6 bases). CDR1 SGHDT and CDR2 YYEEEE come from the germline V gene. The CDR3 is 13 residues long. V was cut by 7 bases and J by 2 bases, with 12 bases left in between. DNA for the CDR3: TGTGCCAGCGGGTGGGGGGCCAACACTGAAGCTTTCTTT. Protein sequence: CASGWGANTEAFF.

As DNA, the CDR3 is TGTGCCAGTAGTAACCAGGGGAGCAATCAGCCCCAGCATTTT. It translates to CASSNQGSNQPQHF. The chain combines TRBV19 with TRBJ1-5; maybe TRBD1 (6 bases). Germline V gene lookup returns CDR1 LNHDA and CDR2 SQIVND (reference sequence). The CDR3 loop spans 14 amino acids. V was trimmed by 4 bases and J by 1 base, leaving 8 bases between them.

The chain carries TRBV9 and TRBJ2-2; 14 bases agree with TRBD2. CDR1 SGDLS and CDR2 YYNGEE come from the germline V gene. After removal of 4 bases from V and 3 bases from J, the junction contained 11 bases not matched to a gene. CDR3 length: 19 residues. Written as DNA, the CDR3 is TGTGCCAGCAGCCCTAGACTAGCGGGGGGGCCTAAGGACACCGGGGAGCTGTTTTTT. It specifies CASSPRLAGGPKDTGELFF.

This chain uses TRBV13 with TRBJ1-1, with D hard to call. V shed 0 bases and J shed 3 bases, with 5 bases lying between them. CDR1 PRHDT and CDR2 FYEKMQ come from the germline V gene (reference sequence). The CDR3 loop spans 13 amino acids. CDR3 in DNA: TGTGCCAGCAGCTTAGGCCAGCACACTGAAGCTTTCTTT. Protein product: CASSLGQHTEAFF.

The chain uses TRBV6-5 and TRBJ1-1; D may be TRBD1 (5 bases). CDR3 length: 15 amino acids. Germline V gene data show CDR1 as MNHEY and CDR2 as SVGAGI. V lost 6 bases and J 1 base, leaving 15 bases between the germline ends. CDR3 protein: CASRGRQLPNTEAFF. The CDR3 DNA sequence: TGTGCCAGCAGGGGCCGACAGTTACCGAACACTGAAGCTTTCTTT.

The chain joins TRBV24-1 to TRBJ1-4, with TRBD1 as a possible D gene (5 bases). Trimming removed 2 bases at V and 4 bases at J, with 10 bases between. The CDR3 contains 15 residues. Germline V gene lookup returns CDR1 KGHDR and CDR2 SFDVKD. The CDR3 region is CATSDSREVNEKLFF. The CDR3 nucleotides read TGTGCCACCAGTGATTCCAGGGAGGTTAATGAAAAACTGTTTTTT.

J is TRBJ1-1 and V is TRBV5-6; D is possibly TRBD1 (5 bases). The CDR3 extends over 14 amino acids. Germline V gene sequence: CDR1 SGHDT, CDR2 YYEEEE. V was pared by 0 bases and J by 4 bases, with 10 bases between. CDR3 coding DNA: TGTGCCAGCAGCTTGGCCTGGAGGGGCACTGAAGCTTTCTTT. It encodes CASSLAWRGTEAFF.

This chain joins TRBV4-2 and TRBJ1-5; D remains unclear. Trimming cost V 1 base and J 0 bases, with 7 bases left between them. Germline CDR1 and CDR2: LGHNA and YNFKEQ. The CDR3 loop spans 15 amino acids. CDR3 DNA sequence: TGTGCCAGCAGCCAAGGAGACTATAGCAATCAGCCCCAGCATTTT. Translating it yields CASSQGDYSNQPQHF.

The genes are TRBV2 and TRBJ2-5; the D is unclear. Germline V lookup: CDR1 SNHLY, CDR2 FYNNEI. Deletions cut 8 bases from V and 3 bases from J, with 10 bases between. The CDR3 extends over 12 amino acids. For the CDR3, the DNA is TGTGCCAGCGTTGCAGAAAAAGAGACCCAGTACTTC. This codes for CASVAEKETQYF.

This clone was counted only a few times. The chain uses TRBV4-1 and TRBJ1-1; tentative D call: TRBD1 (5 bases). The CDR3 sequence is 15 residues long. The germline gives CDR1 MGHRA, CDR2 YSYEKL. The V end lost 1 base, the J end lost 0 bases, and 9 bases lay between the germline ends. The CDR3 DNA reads TGCGCCAGCAGCCAAGGGACACCAATGAACACTGAAGCTTTCTTT. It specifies CASSQGTPMNTEAFF.

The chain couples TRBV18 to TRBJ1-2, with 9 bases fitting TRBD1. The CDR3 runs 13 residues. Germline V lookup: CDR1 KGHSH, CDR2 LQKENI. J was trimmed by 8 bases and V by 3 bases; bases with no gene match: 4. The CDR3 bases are TGTGCCAGCTCACCGGAGACAGGGGGGGGCTACACCTTC. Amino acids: CASSPETGGGYTF.

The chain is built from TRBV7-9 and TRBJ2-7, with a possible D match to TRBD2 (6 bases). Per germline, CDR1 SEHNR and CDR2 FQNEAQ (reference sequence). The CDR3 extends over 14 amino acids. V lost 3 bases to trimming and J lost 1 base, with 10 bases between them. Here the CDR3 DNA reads TGTGCCAGCAGCTTTGGAGGGGCATCCTACGAGCAGTACTTC. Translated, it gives CASSFGGASYEQYF.

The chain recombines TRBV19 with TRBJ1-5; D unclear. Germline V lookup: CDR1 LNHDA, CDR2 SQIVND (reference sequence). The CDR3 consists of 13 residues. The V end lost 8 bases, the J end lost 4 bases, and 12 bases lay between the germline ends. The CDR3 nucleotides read TGTGCCAGTGGACCCTTGGGAAATCAGCCCCAGCATTTT. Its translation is CASGPLGNQPQHF.

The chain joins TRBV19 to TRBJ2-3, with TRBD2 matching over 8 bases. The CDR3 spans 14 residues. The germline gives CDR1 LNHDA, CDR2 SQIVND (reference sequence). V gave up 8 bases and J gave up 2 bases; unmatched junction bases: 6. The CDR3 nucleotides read TGTGCCAGTCGGTCGGGGGGGAACACAGATACGCAGTATTTT. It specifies CASRSGGNTDTQYF.

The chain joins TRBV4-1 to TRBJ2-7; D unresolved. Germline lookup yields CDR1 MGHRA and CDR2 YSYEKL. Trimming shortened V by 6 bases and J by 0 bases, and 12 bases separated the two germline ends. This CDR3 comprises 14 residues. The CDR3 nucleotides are TGCGCCAGCAGTTACGGGTCTTACTCCTACGAGCAGTACTTC. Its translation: CASSYGSYSYEQYF.

CDR3 nucleotides: TGTGCCAGCAGTACCGGGACGACTTTTTACGAGCAGTACTTC. It codes for CASSTGTTFYEQYF. The chain recombines TRBV6-5 with TRBJ2-7, with D perhaps matching TRBD1 or TRBD2 (5 bases each). This CDR3 region has 14 residues. The germline CDR1 and CDR2 sequences are MNHEY and SVGAGI. With 5 bases removed from V and 4 bases from J, the gap between germline ends came to 15 bases.

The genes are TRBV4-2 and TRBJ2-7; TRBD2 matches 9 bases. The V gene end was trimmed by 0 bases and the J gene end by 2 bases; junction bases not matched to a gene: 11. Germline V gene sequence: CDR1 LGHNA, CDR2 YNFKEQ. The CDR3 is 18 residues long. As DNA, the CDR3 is TGTGCCAGCAGCCAAGATCTTAGCGGGGGTCCCAACCCCTACGAGCAGTACTTC. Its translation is CASSQDLSGGPNPYEQYF.

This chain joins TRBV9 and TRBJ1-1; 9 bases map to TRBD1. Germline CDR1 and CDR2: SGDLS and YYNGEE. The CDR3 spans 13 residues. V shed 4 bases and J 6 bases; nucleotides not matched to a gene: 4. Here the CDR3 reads CASSTRTGAEAFF. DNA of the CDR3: TGTGCCAGCAGCACCCGGACAGGGGCTGAAGCTTTCTTT.

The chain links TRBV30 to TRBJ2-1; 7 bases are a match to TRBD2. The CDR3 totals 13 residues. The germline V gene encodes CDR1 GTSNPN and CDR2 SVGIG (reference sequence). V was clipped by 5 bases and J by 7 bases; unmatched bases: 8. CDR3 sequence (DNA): TGTGCCTGGTCCGTTGGGACTAAAAATGAGCAGTTCTTC. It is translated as CAWSVGTKNEQFF.

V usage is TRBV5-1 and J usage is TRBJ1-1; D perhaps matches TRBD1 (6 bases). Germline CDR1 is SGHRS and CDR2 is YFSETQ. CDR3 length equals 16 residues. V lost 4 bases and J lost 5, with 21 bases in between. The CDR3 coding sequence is TGCGCCAGCAGCGTGAACCCTGGGGGCTGGGGAACTGAAGCTTTCTTT. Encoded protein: CASSVNPGGWGTEAFF.

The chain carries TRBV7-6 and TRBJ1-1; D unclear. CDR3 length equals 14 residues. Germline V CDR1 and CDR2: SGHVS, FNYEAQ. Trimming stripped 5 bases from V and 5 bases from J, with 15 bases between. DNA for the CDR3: TGTGCCAGCAGCGTGGGAGTTCTAGGGACTGAAGCTTTCTTT. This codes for CASSVGVLGTEAFF.

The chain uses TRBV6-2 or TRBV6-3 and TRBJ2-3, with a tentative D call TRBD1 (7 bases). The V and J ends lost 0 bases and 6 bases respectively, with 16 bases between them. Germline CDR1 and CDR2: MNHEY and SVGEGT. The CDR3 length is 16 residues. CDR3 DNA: TGTGCCAGCAGTTACTCGGTCGGAGGGGGCAAGGATACGCAGTATTTT. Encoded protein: CASSYSVGGGKDTQYF.